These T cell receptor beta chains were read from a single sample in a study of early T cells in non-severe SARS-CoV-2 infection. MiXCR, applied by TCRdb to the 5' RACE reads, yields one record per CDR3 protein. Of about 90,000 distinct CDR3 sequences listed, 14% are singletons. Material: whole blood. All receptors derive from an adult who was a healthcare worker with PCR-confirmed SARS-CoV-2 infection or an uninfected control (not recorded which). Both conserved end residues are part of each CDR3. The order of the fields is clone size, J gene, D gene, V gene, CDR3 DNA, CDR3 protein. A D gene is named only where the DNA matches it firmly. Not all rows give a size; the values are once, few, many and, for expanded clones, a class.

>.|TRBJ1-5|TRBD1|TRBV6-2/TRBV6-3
TGTGCCAGCAGTTACCCCCTGGGACAGGGCGATAATCAGCCCCAGCATTTT
CASSYPLGQGDNQPQHF
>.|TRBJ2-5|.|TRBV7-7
TGTGCCAGCAGCTCCTACAGGGGAGGAGAGACCCAGTACTTC
CASSSYRGGETQYF
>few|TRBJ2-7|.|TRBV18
TGTGCCAGCTCACCGTCCCCAGGCCCCGCGATCGGCGAGCAGTACTTC
CASSPSPGPAIGEQYF
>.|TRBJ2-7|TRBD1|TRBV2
TGTGCCAGCAGGGGGACAGGGAACATGGGGCAGTACTTC
CASRGTGNMGQYF
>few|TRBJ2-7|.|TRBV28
TGTGCCAGCAGTCCCGGATTCTCCTACGAGCAGTACTTC
CASSPGFSYEQYF
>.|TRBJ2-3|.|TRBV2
TGTGCCAGCAGTGCGGACACAGATACGCAGTATTTT
CASSADTDTQYF
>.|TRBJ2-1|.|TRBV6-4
TGTGCCAGCAGCCTAGAGTCGCACAATGAGCAGTTCTTC
CASSLESHNEQFF
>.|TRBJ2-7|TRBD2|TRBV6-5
TGTGCCAGCAGTTACCTCCGGGACTATTCCTACGAGCAGTACTTC
CASSYLRDYSYEQYF
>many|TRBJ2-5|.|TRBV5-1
TGCGCCAGCAGCTTTGGCCAAGAGACCCAGTACTTC
CASSFGQETQYF
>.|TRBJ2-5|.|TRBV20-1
TGCAGTGCTAGAGAGTCACTAGGGAGAGAGACCCAGTACTTC
CSARESLGRETQYF
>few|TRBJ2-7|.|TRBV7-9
TGTGCCAGCAGCCCATCGGGACACCGGAGCTCCTACGAGCAGTACTTC
CASSPSGHRSSYEQYF
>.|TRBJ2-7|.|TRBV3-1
TGTGCCAGCAGCCAAGAACGGGATGGCCACTACGAGCAGTACTTC
CASSQERDGHYEQYF
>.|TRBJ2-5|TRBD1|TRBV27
TGTGCCAGCAGTTTATCTACACCCAGGGGGCGCCAGGAGACCCAGTACTTC
CASSLSTPRGRQETQYF
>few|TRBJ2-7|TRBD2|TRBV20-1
TGCAGTGCTAGAGGTCTAGCGGAGCCCTACGAGCAGTACTTC
CSARGLAEPYEQYF
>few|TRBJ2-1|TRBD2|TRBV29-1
TGCAGCGGAGGGAGGGGCATAGGGGATGAGCAGTTCTTC
CSGGRGIGDEQFF
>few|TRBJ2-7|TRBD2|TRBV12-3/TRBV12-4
TGTGCCAGCAGTTTGACTAGCGGGGTACCGGAGCAGTACTTC
CASSLTSGVPEQYF
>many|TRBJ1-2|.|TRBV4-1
TGCGCCAGCAGCCTCACCGGGACCTATGGCTACACCTTC
CASSLTGTYGYTF
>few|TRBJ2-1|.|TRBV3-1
TGTGCCAGCAGCCAGGGGGCCACGGGTGAGCAGTTCTTC
CASSQGATGEQFF
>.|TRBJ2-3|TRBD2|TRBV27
TGTGCCAGCAGTTCCTCCCTCGTACGCGGGAGTTTCACAGATACGCAGTATTTT
CASSSSLVRGSFTDTQYF
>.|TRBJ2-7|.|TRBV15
TGTGCCACCAGCAGAACAGGGTTCTCCTACGAGCAGTACTTC
CATSRTGFSYEQYF
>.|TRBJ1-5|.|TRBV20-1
TGCAGTGCTTCGGACCCCCTAGGGAGTCAGCCCCAGCATTTT
CSASDPLGSQPQHF
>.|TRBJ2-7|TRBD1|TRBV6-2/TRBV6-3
TGTGGGACAGGGGGTTTCTACGAGCAGTACTTC
CGTGGFYEQYF
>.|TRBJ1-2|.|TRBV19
TGTGCCAGTAGTATAGGTCCGGTAAACTATGGCTACACCTTC
CASSIGPVNYGYTF
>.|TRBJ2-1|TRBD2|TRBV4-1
TGCGCCAGCAGCCAAGCCCCTAGCGGGTTAGACAATGAGCAGTTCTTC
CASSQAPSGLDNEQFF
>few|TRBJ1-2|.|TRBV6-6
TGTGCCAGCAGTTACGGGGGTACTGGTGGCTACACCTTC
CASSYGGTGGYTF
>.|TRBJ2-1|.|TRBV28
TGTGCCAGCACATCTGGGGTGGGAGCCTACAATGAGCAGTTCTTC
CASTSGVGAYNEQFF
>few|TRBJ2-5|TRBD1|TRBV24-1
TGTGCCACCAGTGACAAAGGACAGGGAGAGACCCAGTACTTC
CATSDKGQGETQYF
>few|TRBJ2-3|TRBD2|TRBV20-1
TGCAGCGCGTCCCTGGGACTAGCGGGAGGCACAGATACGCAGTATTTT
CSASLGLAGGTDTQYF
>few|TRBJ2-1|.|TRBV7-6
TGTGCCAGCAGCAGGGATCATGGGGGGAGCTCCTACAATGAGCAGTTCTTC
CASSRDHGGSSYNEQFF
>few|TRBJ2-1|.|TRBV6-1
TGTGCCAGCAGTCGCCAGGGTGGCAATGAGCAGTTCTTC
CASSRQGGNEQFF
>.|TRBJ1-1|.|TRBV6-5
TGTGCCAGCAGTTACGTATTAGGGAACACTGAAGCTTTCTTT
CASSYVLGNTEAFF
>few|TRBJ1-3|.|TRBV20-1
TGCAGTGCTAGAAAGGGGGAGCACTCTGGAAACACCATATATTTT
CSARKGEHSGNTIYF
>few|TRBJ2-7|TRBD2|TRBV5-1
TGCGCCAGCAGCTTGGCCCCGAGGCGGGAGGTCTCCTACGAGCAGTACTTC
CASSLAPRREVSYEQYF
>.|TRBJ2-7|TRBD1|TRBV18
TGTGCCAGCTCGCGAACAGGGGAGCGCCCCTACGAGCAGTACTTC
CASSRTGERPYEQYF
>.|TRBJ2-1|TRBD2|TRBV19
TGTGCCAGTAGTCTTTCTAGCGGCCTCTACAATGAGCAGTTCTTC
CASSLSSGLYNEQFF
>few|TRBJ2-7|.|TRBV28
TGTGCCAGCAGCCCCCTAGGGCCCCAAAGGGAGCAGTACTTC
CASSPLGPQREQYF
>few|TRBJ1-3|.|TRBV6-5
TGTGCCAGCAGTTACTCTGCCTCTGGAAACACCATATATTTT
CASSYSASGNTIYF
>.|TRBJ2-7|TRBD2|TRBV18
TGTGCCAGTCGCGGGGGGGACGAGCAGTACTTC
CASRGGDEQYF
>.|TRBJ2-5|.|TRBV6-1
TGTGCCAGCAGCCCAGGGCAAAGCAAAGAGACCCAGTACTTC
CASSPGQSKETQYF
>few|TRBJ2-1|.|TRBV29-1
TGCAGCGTGGGGGCCCCAAGCAATGAGCAGTTCTTC
CSVGAPSNEQFF
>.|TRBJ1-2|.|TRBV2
TGTGCCAGCAGTGGGGACACCGAGGACTATGGCTACACCTTC
CASSGDTEDYGYTF
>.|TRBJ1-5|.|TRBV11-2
TGTGCCAGCTCGGGTAATTGGAATCAGCCCCAGCATTTT
CASSGNWNQPQHF
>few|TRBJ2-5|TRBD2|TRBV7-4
TGTGCCAGCAGCTTAATGTCCGCGGGAGAGAACCAAGAGACCCAGTACTTC
CASSLMSAGENQETQYF
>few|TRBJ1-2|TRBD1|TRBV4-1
TGCGCCAGCAGCCATCCCGGACAGGGCATGTATGGCTACACCTTC
CASSHPGQGMYGYTF
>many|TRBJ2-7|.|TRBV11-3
TGTGCCAGCAGCTTGAACGCAGACTACGAGCAGTACTTC
CASSLNADYEQYF
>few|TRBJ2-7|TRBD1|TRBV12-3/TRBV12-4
TGTGCCAGCGCCCGGGACAGTTTCTACGAGCAGTACTTC
CASARDSFYEQYF
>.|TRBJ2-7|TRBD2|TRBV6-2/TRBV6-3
TGTGCCAGCAGTGGGACTAGCGGGGTCCTCTCCGAGCAGTACTTC
CASSGTSGVLSEQYF